The present T cell receptor (beta chain) was sequenced within a study of tumor and adjacent non-tumor tissue in lung cancer. Study at large: Approximately 4.2 million productive TCRbeta reads were obtained per sample on average. General study results and limits: Tumor TCR diversity, when higher, was linked to shorter survival. Top 100 clones took a larger repertoire share in normal lung.

No cell sorting was done before RNA was extracted from the tissue. As regards this clonotype: The target antigen is unknown.

Germline V gene lookup returns CDR1 DFQATT and CDR2 SNEGSKA (reference sequence). Trimming took 8 bases from V and 3 from J, leaving 17 bases between them. The CDR3 totals 14 residues. Three rounds of nested PCR, following a modified ARM-PCR protocol, produced the TCRbeta library. TCRdb recomputed calls from the multiplex PCR reads with MiXCR, one row per CDR3 protein. In the table there are approximately 79,000 distinct CDR3 sequences, 55% to 75% of which are singletons. This receptor was identified in a woman aged 40 to 50 with non-small cell lung cancer. The chain joins TRBV20-1 to TRBJ2-1; tentatively, D is TRBD1 (6 bases). Material: lung tumor tissue. The CDR3 DNA is TGCAGTACTATCGTGGACAGCTACTACAATGAGCAGTTCTTC. Translated: CSTIVDSYYNEQFF.